The 18 T cell receptor beta chains listed next were all sequenced from one sample in a study of cytomegalovirus exposure and HLA in healthy donors. Researchers ran the PCR with 60 Vbeta and 13 Jbeta primers. Only in-frame clones appear in the TCRdb table, and some are missing; sequencing was by immunoSEQ multiplex PCR. The data contain 55,000 to 90,000 clones, around 78% of them singletons. Sequenced material: PBMCs. Receptor source: a man over 45 in good health and CMV-seronegative.

CDR3: CASSVELSSYNEQFF. The CDR3 region has the DNA TGTGCCAGCAGCGTAGAACTAAGCTCCTACAATGAGCAGTTCTTC. V usage is TRBV9 and J usage is TRBJ2-1; D remains unclear. Germline V gene data show CDR1 as SGDLS and CDR2 as YYNGEE. V lost 0 bases and J 0 bases, leaving 7 bases between the germline ends. The CDR3 covers 15 residues.

V is TRBV10-3 and J is TRBJ1-1, with TRBD1 matching 7 bases. Trimming cost V 6 bases and J 4 bases; bases outside gene matches: 5. The CDR3 extends over 13 amino acids. CDR1 ENHRY and CDR2 SYGVKD come from the germline V gene. The CDR3 DNA follows: TGTGCCATCAGCGACAGGGTTGGCACTGAAGCTTTCTTT. Translating gives CAISDRVGTEAFF.

The CDR3 is CASSQAGGSAFF. DNA for the CDR3: TGTGCCAGCAGCCAAGCGGGGGGCTCAGCTTTCTTT. The chain has TRBV6-1 and TRBJ1-1; tentatively, D is TRBD1 (6 bases). CDR1 is MNHNS and CDR2 is SASEGT in the germline V gene. This CDR3 comprises 12 residues. The ends were cut back, 6 bases at V and 10 bases at J, with 15 bases in the middle.

This clone has only one observation. The rearrangement joins TRBV5-1 to TRBJ1-1, with TRBD1 matching 8 bases. The CDR3 is 16 residues long. J lost 4 bases, V lost 1 base, and 9 bases had no gene match. Per germline, CDR1 SGHRS and CDR2 YFSETQ. The CDR3: CASSLTTQGEGTEAFF. For the CDR3, the DNA is TGCGCCAGCAGCTTGACTACACAGGGGGAGGGCACTGAAGCTTTCTTT.

V and J are TRBV10-3 and TRBJ2-2, with TRBD2 matching over 8 bases. The CDR3 consists of 15 residues. Per germline, CDR1 ENHRY and CDR2 SYGVKD. Trimming at V came to 4 bases and at J to 2 bases, leaving 3 bases not matched to a gene. This chain's CDR3 is CAISGGTSNTGELFF. The CDR3 region has the DNA TGTGCCATCAGTGGGGGGACTAGTAACACCGGGGAGCTGTTTTTT.

CDR3 nucleotides: TGTGCCAGTGACCTTCGGGGAGGCACAGATACGCAGTATTTT. This gives the protein CASDLRGGTDTQYF. The genes are TRBV2 and TRBJ2-3; D perhaps matches TRBD2 (5 bases). V was shortened by 9 bases and J by 1 base, with 14 bases between the two germline ends. The germline gives CDR1 SNHLY, CDR2 FYNNEI. The CDR3 sequence is 14 residues long. The full variable domain, its missing parts supplied by reference TRBV2 and TRBJ2-3, is EPEVTQTPSHQVTQMGQEVILRCVPISNHLYFYWYRQILGQKVEFLVSFYNNEISEKSEIFDDQFSVERPDGSNFTLKIRSTKLEDSAMYFCASDLRGGTDTQYFGPGTRLTVL.

The chain recombines TRBV5-1 with TRBJ1-4; D may be TRBD1 (6 bases). V was clipped by 0 bases and J by 2 bases, with 14 bases between them. The germline CDR1 and CDR2 sequences are SGHRS and YFSETQ. The CDR3 has 17 amino acids. Here the CDR3 DNA reads TGCGCCAGCAGCTTGGCGGGGGGCGTAGTTACTAATGAAAAACTGTTTTTT. Translated, it gives CASSLAGGVVTNEKLFF.

This chain links TRBV14 with TRBJ1-3; no definite D call. The ends were cut back, 5 bases at V and 2 bases at J, with 4 bases in the middle. The CDR3 is made up of 12 amino acids. Germline V gene data show CDR1 as SGHDN and CDR2 as FVKESK. CDR3 DNA: TGTGCCAGCAGCGGGCCTGGAAACACCATATATTTT. This codes for CASSGPGNTIYF.

Turning to this clone: Compared with germline, one end of the junction differs, possibly owing to a read error. The V call is TRBV7-2, the J call TRBJ2-1; possibly TRBD2 for D (6 bases). CDR1 and CDR2 (germline): SGHTA, FQGNSA. There are 12 residues in the CDR3. CDR3 sequence reads: CASSLGLNEQFF. The CDR3 DNA follows: TGTGCCAGCAGTTTAGGACTAAATGAGCAGTTCTTC.

V and J are TRBV7-9 and TRBJ1-1; D gene unclear. The V end lost 4 bases, the J end lost 0 bases, and 15 bases lay between the germline ends. CDR1 and CDR2 from the germline V gene are SEHNR and FQNEAQ (reference sequence). The CDR3 runs to 16 residues. CDR3 sequence: CASSSTWSSMNTEAFF. CDR3 bases: TGTGCCAGCAGCTCCACGTGGTCCAGTATGAACACTGAAGCTTTCTTT.

This clone is a singleton in its sample. This chain joins TRBV19 and TRBJ1-5; D is unclear. This CDR3 is built from 14 residues. CDR1 LNHDA and CDR2 SQIVND come from the germline V gene (reference sequence). The ends were cut back, 5 bases at V and 3 bases at J, with 11 bases in the middle. The CDR3 reads CASSSGLVNQPQHF. The DNA of the CDR3 is TGTGCCAGTAGTTCAGGACTGGTCAATCAGCCCCAGCATTTT.

The CDR3 nucleotides are TGTGCCAGCAGTGTTTGGGACAGGATAAACTACGAGCAGTACTTC. Residues: CASSVWDRINYEQYF. The chain combines TRBV2 with TRBJ2-7; 8 bases match TRBD1. Germline CDR1 is SNHLY and CDR2 is FYNNEI. V lost 4 bases and J lost 3; bases outside the gene matches: 8. This CDR3 is 15 amino acids long. Full variable domain (remainder filled in from reference TRBV2 and TRBJ2-7): EPEVTQTPSHQVTQMGQEVILRCVPISNHLYFYWYRQILGQKVEFLVSFYNNEISEKSEIFDDQFSVERPDGSNFTLKIRSTKLEDSAMYFCASSVWDRINYEQYFGPGTRLTVT.

This clone has more than one count but fewer than ten. This rearrangement joins TRBV27 to TRBJ2-1, with 9 bases lining up with TRBD1. CDR1 is MNHEY, CDR2 SMNVEV, per germline (reference sequence). The ends lost 5 bases at V and 6 bases at J; junction bases unmatched: 8. This CDR3 contains 15 residues. This CDR3 is CASSLRDRAFNEQFF. The CDR3 nucleotides are TGTGCCAGCAGTCTCCGGGACAGGGCTTTCAATGAGCAGTTCTTC.

The chain joins TRBV19 to TRBJ1-2; D is undetermined. The V gene lost 4 bases and the J gene lost 5 bases, with 17 bases spanning the gap. The V gene's germline CDR1 is LNHDA and CDR2 SQIVND (reference sequence). The CDR3 is 15 amino acids. The CDR3 coding sequence is TGTGCCAGTAGTAACGGGGTGCAGGACGGTTATGGCTACACCTTC. Encoded protein: CASSNGVQDGYGYTF.

This clone turned up a few times. The rearrangement uses TRBV28 and TRBJ2-7; 7 bases line up with TRBD1. After removal of 6 bases from V and 7 bases from J, the junction contained 12 bases not matched to a gene. Germline V gives CDR1 MDHEN, CDR2 SYDVKM. This CDR3 comprises 14 residues. The CDR3 region is CASSSRQGRAEQYF. CDR3 sequence (DNA): TGTGCCAGCAGCAGTCGACAGGGACGGGCTGAGCAGTACTTC.

V and J are TRBV11-2 and TRBJ1-2; D is unresolved. CDR1 is SGHAT and CDR2 is FQNNGV in the germline V gene. Trimming stripped 1 base from V and 4 bases from J, with 4 bases between. The CDR3 runs to 12 residues. The CDR3 DNA reads TGTGCCAGCAGCTTAGTGGCCTATGGCTACACCTTC. Translation gives CASSLVAYGYTF. Supplemented by reference TRBV11-2 and TRBJ1-2, the full variable domain reads EAGVAQSPRYKIIEKRQSVAFWCNPISGHATLYWYQQILGQGPKLLIQFQNNGVVDDSQLPKDRFSAERLKGVDSTLKIQPAKLEDSAVYLCASSLVAYGYTFGSGTRLTVV.

The gene calls are TRBV7-9 and TRBJ1-2, with D possibly TRBD1 on 6 matching bases. Trimming took 3 bases from V and 4 from J, leaving 9 bases between them. Per germline, CDR1 SEHNR and CDR2 FQNEAQ (reference sequence). The CDR3 runs 13 residues. This chain's CDR3 is CASSLVQGYGYTF. As DNA, the CDR3 is TGTGCCAGCAGCTTGGTACAGGGCTATGGCTACACCTTC.

V is TRBV28 and J is TRBJ1-1; 9 bases match TRBD1. The V segment lost 8 bases and the J segment 5 bases; nucleotides outside the gene matches: 9. Looked up from germline, CDR1 is MDHEN and CDR2 is SYDVKM. The CDR3 contains 14 residues. This CDR3 is CASRDGTGITEAFF. CDR3 DNA sequence: TGTGCCAGCCGCGACGGGACAGGGATTACTGAAGCTTTCTTT.